The 2 T cell receptor beta chains presented below share a single source sample, sequenced in a study of beta chain features in type 1 diabetes. Expressed TCRB transcripts were sequenced because the isolated RNA had all been reverse transcribed beforehand. The data were produced by immunoSEQ multiplex PCR, yet TCRdb's version contains in-frame clones alone and is incomplete. The sample has 450,000 to 550,000 clones; roughly 30% are singletons. Sequencing was performed on naive CD4+ T cells from blood. The source is a man aged 18 to 30 in good health.

This clone was found once. The sample holds other DNA sequences that translate to the same CDR3. The rearrangement uses TRBV2 and TRBJ2-3, with D tentatively TRBD2 (5 bases). This CDR3 spans 14 amino acids. Germline CDR1 and CDR2: SNHLY and FYNNEI. V lost 4 bases and J 5 bases, leaving 13 bases between the germline ends. The CDR3 spells CASSVSGGGDTQYF. CDR3 DNA: TGTGCCAGCAGTGTTTCAGGAGGAGGAGATACGCAGTATTTT.

The V gene is TRBV10-3, the J gene TRBJ1-1, with D uncertain. The germline V and J ends were trimmed by 3 bases and 6 bases, with 8 bases remaining between them. CDR3 length equals 12 residues. Germline CDR1 and CDR2: ENHRY and SYGVKD. The CDR3: CAISDRRAEAFF. CDR3 DNA sequence: TGTGCCATCAGTGATAGACGGGCTGAAGCTTTCTTT.